The 20 T cell receptor beta chains listed next were all sequenced from one sample in a study of T cell responses to AZD1222 COVID-19 vaccine. Libraries were prepared by immunoSEQ multiplex PCR; TCRdb keeps only in-frame clonotypes and omits some of them. The sample yields 180,000 or so clones, about nine tenths seen once. The sample consisted of peripheral blood, taken 28 days after the second AZD1222 dose. Receptors were obtained from an adult who received the AZD1222 COVID-19 vaccine.

The chain is built from TRBV12-3 or TRBV12-4 and TRBJ2-1; D is ambiguous. With 2 bases removed from V and 7 bases from J, the gap between germline ends came to 3 bases. This CDR3 spans 11 amino acids. The CDR3 DNA is TGTGCCAGCAGTTTACGGAATGAGCAGTTCTTC. Its protein product is CASSLRNEQFF.

This chain joins TRBV4-3 and TRBJ1-4; no clear D gene. This CDR3 is built from 14 residues. Trimming left V 0 bases short and J 8 bases short, with 10 bases between. CDR1 is LGHNA, CDR2 YSLEER, per germline. CDR3 in DNA: TGCGCCAGCAGCCAAGACGGCAGGCACGAAAAACTGTTTTTT. The encoded protein is CASSQDGRHEKLFF.

The V call is TRBV7-2, the J call TRBJ1-4; D remains ambiguous. The germline CDR1 and CDR2 sequences are SGHTA and FQGNSA. V lost 5 bases, J lost 3 bases, and 13 bases lay in between. This CDR3 comprises 15 residues. In nucleotides, the CDR3 is TGTGCCAGCAGCCGTACCTTGGCCTCTAATGAAAAACTGTTTTTT. It specifies CASSRTLASNEKLFF.

This clone was detected only once. The J gene is TRBJ1-2, the V gene TRBV7-9; TRBD1 aligns across 7 bases. V shed 1 base, J shed 7 bases, and the junction held 6 bases outside the gene matches. Per germline, CDR1 SEHNR and CDR2 FQNEAQ (reference sequence). The CDR3 loop spans 14 amino acids. The CDR3 DNA follows: TGTGCCAGCAGCTTAGATGAGGGGGCCAGTGGCTACACCTTC. Translating gives CASSLDEGASGYTF.

The chain couples TRBV29-1 to TRBJ1-4; no clear D. Germline assignment: CDR1 SQVTM and CDR2 ANQGSEA. This CDR3 is 12 amino acids long. V shed 4 bases and J shed 7 bases, with 10 bases lying between them. For the CDR3, the DNA is TGCAGCGTTGTGGATGATTCTGAAAAACTGTTTTTT. The encoded protein is CSVVDDSEKLFF.

In its sample, this clone is medium-sized. The chain employs TRBV4-3 and TRBJ2-5; a weak D match, TRBD1 (6 bases). The CDR3 runs 15 residues. Germline V gene data show CDR1 as LGHNA and CDR2 as YSLEER. Trimming took 1 base from V and 0 from J, leaving 9 bases between them. The CDR3 sequence: CASSQVHRDQETQYF. The CDR3 region has the DNA TGCGCCAGCAGCCAAGTCCACAGGGACCAAGAGACCCAGTACTTC.

The genes are TRBV18 and TRBJ2-5; 14 nucleotides agree with TRBD2. This CDR3 comprises 16 residues. J was trimmed by 2 bases and V by 4 bases; bases with no gene match: 3. The germline CDR1 and CDR2 sequences are KGHSH and LQKENI. DNA for the CDR3: TGTGCCAGCTCACTGGGACTAGCGGGAGCACAAGAGACCCAGTACTTC. Its protein is CASSLGLAGAQETQYF.

The chain has TRBV7-6 and TRBJ2-5; D might be TRBD2 (6 bases). CDR3 length: 17 residues. Germline V CDR1 and CDR2: SGHVS, FNYEAQ. Deletions cut 0 bases from V and 2 bases from J, with 16 bases between. The CDR3 DNA sequence: TGTGCCAGCAGCTTAGCGCTCCACGGGAGTGGGCAAGAGACCCAGTACTTC. Its protein is CASSLALHGSGQETQYF.

The chain couples TRBV7-9 to TRBJ1-1; no reliable D call. Per the germline V gene, CDR1 is SEHNR and CDR2 is FQNEAQ (reference sequence). Deletions cut 5 bases from V and 0 bases from J, with 7 bases between. The CDR3 contains 13 residues. Written as DNA, the CDR3 is TGTGCCAGCAGCCCGGTGATGAACACTGAAGCTTTCTTT. Its translation is CASSPVMNTEAFF.

The gene calls are TRBV7-9 and TRBJ2-7; D is unclear. Between the trimmed V and J ends, which lost 0 bases and 4 bases, there was a span of 4 bases. Looked up from germline, CDR1 is SEHNR and CDR2 is FQNEAQ (reference sequence). This CDR3 contains 12 residues. For the CDR3, the DNA is TGTGCCAGCAGCTTAGCTAGGTACGAGCAGTACTTC. This encodes CASSLARYEQYF.

This chain connects TRBV10-3 to TRBJ2-3, with 8 bases fitting TRBD2. The CDR3 has 14 residues. Germline V gene lookup returns CDR1 ENHRY and CDR2 SYGVKD. With 9 bases clipped from V and 1 base from J, the junction kept 6 bases outside the gene matches. CDR3 loop: CAITSGGRTDTQYF. DNA of the CDR3: TGTGCCATAACGAGCGGGGGCCGCACAGATACGCAGTATTTT.

V is TRBV29-1 and J is TRBJ2-7; D tentatively reads TRBD1 or TRBD2 (5 bases each). Germline assignment: CDR1 SQVTM and CDR2 ANQGSEA. Trimming shortened V by 5 bases and J by 9 bases, and 20 bases separated the two germline ends. The CDR3 is 13 amino acids. CDR3 sequence (DNA): TGCAGCGTTTCGCTGCCGGGACCTGGGACGCAGTACTTC. Translated, it gives CSVSLPGPGTQYF.

The gene calls are TRBV19 and TRBJ1-1; 8 bases line up with TRBD1. This CDR3 comprises 16 residues. Trimming at V came to 5 bases and at J to 2 bases, leaving 10 bases not matched to a gene. Germline CDR1 LNHDA, CDR2 SQIVND (reference sequence). The CDR3 sequence: CASSLATGDPNTEAFF. In DNA, the CDR3 is TGTGCCAGTAGTCTCGCGACAGGGGATCCCAACACTGAAGCTTTCTTT.

The chain is built from TRBV11-2 and TRBJ2-1; D is unclear. CDR1 and CDR2 (germline): SGHAT, FQNNGV. Trimming shortened V by 8 bases and J by 0 bases, and 8 bases separated the two germline ends. The CDR3 is 13 residues long. Here the CDR3 reads CASVLSSYNEQFF. CDR3 DNA: TGTGCCAGCGTCTTAAGCTCCTACAATGAGCAGTTCTTC.

The chain carries TRBV4-2 and TRBJ1-2, with D tentatively TRBD1 (5 bases). This CDR3 has 14 amino acids. The germline V gene encodes CDR1 LGHNA and CDR2 YNFKEQ. The V gene lost 1 base and the J gene lost 4 bases, with 10 bases spanning the gap. The CDR3 nucleotides read TGTGCCAGCAGCCAAGGGGGACTGAGCTATGGCTACACCTTC. The encoded protein is CASSQGGLSYGYTF.

Here the CDR3 DNA reads TGTGCCAGCAGGCGGAAACAGGGGTTGTGGACTGAAGCTTTCTTT. Its protein is CASRRKQGLWTEAFF. The chain recombines TRBV6-5 with TRBJ1-1, with 7 bases that match TRBD1. After removal of 6 bases from V and 5 bases from J, the junction contained 12 bases not matched to a gene. Germline assignment: CDR1 MNHEY and CDR2 SVGAGI. The CDR3 runs to 15 residues.

The CDR3 region is CASSVDVTDTQYF. The CDR3 nucleotides read TGTGCCAGCAGCGTAGACGTCACAGATACGCAGTATTTT. The rearrangement uses TRBV9 and TRBJ2-3; D gene uncertain. Germline lookup yields CDR1 SGDLS and CDR2 YYNGEE. CDR3 size: 13 residues. The V end was cut by 0 bases, the J end by 2 bases, with 4 bases between.

This chain joins TRBV3-1 (or the pseudogene TRBV3-2) and TRBJ1-5, with D perhaps TRBD1 (5 bases). Trimming took 5 bases from V and 11 from J, leaving 19 bases between them. The CDR3 is 14 amino acids. CDR1 and CDR2 (germline): LGHDT, YNNKEL (reference sequence). As DNA, the CDR3 is TGTGCCAGCAGCAAGGACACCCGGTCCGAGGCCCAGCATTTT. Translated: CASSKDTRSEAQHF.

This clone is a singleton in its sample. The genes are TRBV4-1 and TRBJ2-7; tentatively, D is TRBD1 (6 bases). The CDR3 spans 15 residues. Trimming left V 1 base short and J 4 bases short, with 14 bases between. The germline V gene has CDR1 MGHRA and CDR2 YSYEKL. As DNA, the CDR3 is TGCGCCAGCAGCCAAGTCCAGGGGAGAAGGTACGAGCAGTACTTC. This codes for CASSQVQGRRYEQYF.

The rearrangement joins TRBV18 to TRBJ1-1, with TRBD1 as a possible D gene (5 bases). Germline V gene lookup returns CDR1 KGHSH and CDR2 LQKENI. This CDR3 has 15 residues. With 2 bases removed from V and 3 bases from J, the gap between germline ends came to 13 bases. As DNA, the CDR3 is TGTGCCAGCTCACCAGATGGGGACTTTTACACTGAAGCTTTCTTT. Translation gives CASSPDGDFYTEAFF.